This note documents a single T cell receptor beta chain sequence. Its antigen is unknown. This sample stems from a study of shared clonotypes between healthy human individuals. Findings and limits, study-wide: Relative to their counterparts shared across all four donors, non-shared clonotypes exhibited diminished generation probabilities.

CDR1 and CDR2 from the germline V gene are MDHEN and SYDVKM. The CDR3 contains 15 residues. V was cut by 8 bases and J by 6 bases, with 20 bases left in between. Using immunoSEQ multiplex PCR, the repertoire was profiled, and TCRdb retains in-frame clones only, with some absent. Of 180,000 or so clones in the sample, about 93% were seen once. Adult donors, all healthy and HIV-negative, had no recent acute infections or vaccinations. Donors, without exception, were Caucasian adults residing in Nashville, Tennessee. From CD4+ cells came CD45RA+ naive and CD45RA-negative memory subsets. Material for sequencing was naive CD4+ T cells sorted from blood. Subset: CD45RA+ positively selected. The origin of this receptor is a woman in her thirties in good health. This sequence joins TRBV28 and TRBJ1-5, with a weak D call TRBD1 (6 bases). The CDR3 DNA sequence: TGTGCCAGCGGCCTAGTGCAGGGGTATGCTCAGCCCCAGCATTTT. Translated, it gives CASGLVQGYAQPQHF.